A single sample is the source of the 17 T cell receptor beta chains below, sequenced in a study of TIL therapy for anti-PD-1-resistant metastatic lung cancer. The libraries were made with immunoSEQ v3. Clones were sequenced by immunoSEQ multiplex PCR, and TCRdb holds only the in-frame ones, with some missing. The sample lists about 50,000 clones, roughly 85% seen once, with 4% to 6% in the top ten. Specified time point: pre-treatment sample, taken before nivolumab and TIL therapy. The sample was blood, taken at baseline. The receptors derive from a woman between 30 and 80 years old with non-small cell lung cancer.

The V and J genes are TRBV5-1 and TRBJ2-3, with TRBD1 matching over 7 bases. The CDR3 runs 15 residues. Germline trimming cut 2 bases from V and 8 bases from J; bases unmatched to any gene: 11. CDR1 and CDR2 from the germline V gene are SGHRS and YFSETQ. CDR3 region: CASSLEGTALATQYF. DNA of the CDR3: TGCGCCAGCAGCTTAGAGGGGACAGCCCTCGCTACGCAGTATTTT.

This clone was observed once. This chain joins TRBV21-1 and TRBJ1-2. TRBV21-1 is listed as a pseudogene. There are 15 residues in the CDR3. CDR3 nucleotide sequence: TGTGCCGCAGGGACGTCCACGCTACGCAGGTATGGCTACACCTTC. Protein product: CAAGTSTLRRYGYTF.

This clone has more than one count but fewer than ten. CDR3 DNA: TGTGCCAGCAGTGTAAAGGTCGAGGCTTTCTTT. It yields the protein CASSVKVEAFF. The chain carries TRBV2 and TRBJ1-1; no firm D call. V dropped 4 bases and J dropped 11 bases, with 11 bases sitting between them. Germline CDR1 and CDR2: SNHLY and FYNNEI. The CDR3 extends over 11 amino acids.

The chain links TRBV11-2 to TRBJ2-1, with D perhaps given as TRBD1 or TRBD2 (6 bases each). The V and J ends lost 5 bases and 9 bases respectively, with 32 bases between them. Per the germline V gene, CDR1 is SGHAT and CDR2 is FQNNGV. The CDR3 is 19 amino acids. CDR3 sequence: CASSLGLGSGALMVGEQFF. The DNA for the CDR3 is TGTGCCAGCAGCCTGGGCCTAGGATCGGGGGCTCTAATGGTAGGTGAGCAGTTCTTC.

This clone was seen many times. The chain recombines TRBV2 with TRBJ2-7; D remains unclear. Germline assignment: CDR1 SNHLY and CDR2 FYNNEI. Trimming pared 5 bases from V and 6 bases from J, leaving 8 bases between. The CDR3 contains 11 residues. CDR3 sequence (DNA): TGTGCCAGCAGTTTACTATCCGAGCAGTACTTC. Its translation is CASSLLSEQYF.

CDR3 in DNA: TGTGCCAGCAGCTCCGGTCGTACTGAAGCTTTCTTT. Translation: CASSSGRTEAFF. V usage is TRBV13 and J usage is TRBJ1-1; D gene unclear. Germline assignment: CDR1 PRHDT and CDR2 FYEKMQ (reference sequence). The ends were cut back, 4 bases at V and 5 bases at J, with 8 bases in the middle. CDR3 length equals 12 residues.

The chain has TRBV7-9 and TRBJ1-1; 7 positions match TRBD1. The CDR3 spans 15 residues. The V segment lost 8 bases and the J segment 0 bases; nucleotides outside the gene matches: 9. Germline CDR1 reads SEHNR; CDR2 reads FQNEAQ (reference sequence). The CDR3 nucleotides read TGTGCCAGCTCCTCCGGGACAGTGATGAACACTGAAGCTTTCTTT. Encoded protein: CASSSGTVMNTEAFF.

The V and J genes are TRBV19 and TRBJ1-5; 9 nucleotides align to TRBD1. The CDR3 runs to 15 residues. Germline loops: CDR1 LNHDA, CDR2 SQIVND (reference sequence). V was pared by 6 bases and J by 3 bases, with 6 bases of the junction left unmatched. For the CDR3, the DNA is TGTGCCAGTAGCCCGGGACAGGGCTCCAATCAGCCCCAGCATTTT. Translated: CASSPGQGSNQPQHF.

In DNA, the CDR3 is TGTGCCAGCAGCTTAGACGGGGGGGCCCCCGATACGCAGTATTTT. Amino acids: CASSLDGGAPDTQYF. The V gene is TRBV13, the J gene TRBJ2-3; 8 bases are shared with TRBD2. This CDR3 region has 15 residues. The V gene end was trimmed by 1 base and the J gene end by 6 bases; junction bases not matched to a gene: 6. The germline V gene has CDR1 PRHDT and CDR2 FYEKMQ (reference sequence).

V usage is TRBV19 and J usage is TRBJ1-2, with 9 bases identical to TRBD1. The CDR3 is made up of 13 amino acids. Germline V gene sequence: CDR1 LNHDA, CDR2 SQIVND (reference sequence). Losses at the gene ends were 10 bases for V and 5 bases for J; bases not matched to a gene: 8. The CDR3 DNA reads TGTGCCACCTCGACAGGGGGGGCATATGGCTACACCTTC. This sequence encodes CATSTGGAYGYTF.

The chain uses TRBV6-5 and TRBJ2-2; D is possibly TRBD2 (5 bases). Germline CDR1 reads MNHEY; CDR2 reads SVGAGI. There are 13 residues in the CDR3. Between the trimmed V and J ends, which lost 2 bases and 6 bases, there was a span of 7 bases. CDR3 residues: CASSYEGAGELFF. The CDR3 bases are TGTGCCAGCAGTTACGAGGGTGCCGGGGAGCTGTTTTTT.

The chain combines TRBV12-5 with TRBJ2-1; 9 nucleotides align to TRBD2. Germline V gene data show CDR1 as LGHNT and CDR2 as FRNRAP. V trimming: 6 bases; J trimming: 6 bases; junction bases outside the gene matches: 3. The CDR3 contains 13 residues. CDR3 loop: CASGRSGSNEQFF. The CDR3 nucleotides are TGTGCTAGTGGCCGTAGCGGGAGCAATGAGCAGTTCTTC.

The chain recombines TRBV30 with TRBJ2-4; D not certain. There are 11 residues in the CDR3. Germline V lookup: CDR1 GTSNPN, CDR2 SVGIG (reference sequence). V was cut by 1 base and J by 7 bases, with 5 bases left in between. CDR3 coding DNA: TGTGCCTGGAGTGGCGTGAACATTCAGTACTTC. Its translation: CAWSGVNIQYF.

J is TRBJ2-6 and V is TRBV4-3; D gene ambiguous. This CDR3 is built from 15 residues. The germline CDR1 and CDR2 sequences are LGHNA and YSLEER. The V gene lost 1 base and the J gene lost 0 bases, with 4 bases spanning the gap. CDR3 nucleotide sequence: TGCGCCAGCAGCCAAGTGTTCTCTGGGGCCAACGTCCTGACTTTC. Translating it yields CASSQVFSGANVLTF.

The CDR3 here is CAGNRQGENEQYF. CDR3 in DNA: TGTGCCGGGAACCGACAGGGGGAAAACGAGCAGTACTTC. The rearrangement joins TRBV2 to TRBJ2-7; 9 nucleotides agree with TRBD1. From germline, CDR1 is SNHLY and CDR2 FYNNEI. V dropped 11 bases and J dropped 5; count of bases not matched to a gene: 10. There are 13 residues in the CDR3.

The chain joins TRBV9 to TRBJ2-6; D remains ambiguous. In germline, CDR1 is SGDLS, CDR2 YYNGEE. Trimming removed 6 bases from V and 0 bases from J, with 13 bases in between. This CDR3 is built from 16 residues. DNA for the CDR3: TGTGCCAGCACCCCGGGCAGCAGCTCTGGGGCCAACGTCCTGACTTTC. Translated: CASTPGSSSGANVLTF.

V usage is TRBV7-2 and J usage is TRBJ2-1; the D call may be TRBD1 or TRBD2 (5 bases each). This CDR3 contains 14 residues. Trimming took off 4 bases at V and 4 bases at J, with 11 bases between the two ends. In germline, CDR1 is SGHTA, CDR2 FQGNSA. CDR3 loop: CASSYGASYNEQFF. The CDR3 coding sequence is TGTGCCAGCAGCTACGGGGCTTCTTACAATGAGCAGTTCTTC. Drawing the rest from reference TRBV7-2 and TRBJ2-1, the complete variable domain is GAGVSQSPSNKVTEKGKDVELRCDPISGHTALYWYRQSLGQGLEFLIYFQGNSAPDKSGLPSDRFSAERTGGSVSTLTIQRTQQEDSAVYLCASSYGASYNEQFFGPGTRLTVL.